This T cell receptor (beta chain) was obtained from a study of blood T cells in healthy people across ages. About this clonotype: Its specificity is unknown.

For every donor, a draw yielded ten milliliters of peripheral blood. Samples each yielded at least 5.5 micrograms of total RNA. Through a sample-barcoded 5' primer and a J-beta primer mix, a second PCR was run for roughly 6 to 12 cycles. MiXCR was run by TCRdb on the 5' RACE reads, yielding one entry per CDR3 protein. Altogether roughly 500,000 distinct CDR3 sequences are present, 25% to 30% being singletons, with the ten largest covering 15% to 20%. The length of the CDR3 is 15 residues. V lost 1 base to trimming and J lost 4 bases, with 13 bases between them. Germline assignment: CDR1 SGHTA and CDR2 FQGNSA. Study results and caveats: Since the PBMCs were unsorted, naive and antigen-experienced cells could not be conclusively compared.

The chain combines TRBV7-2 with TRBJ2-5; D unclear. The source is a woman aged 70 to 79 in good health. The sequenced sample consisted of blood. The CDR3 is CASSLGTLPLETQYF. The DNA for the CDR3 is TGTGCCAGCAGCTTAGGGACGCTGCCATTAGAGACCCAGTACTTC.